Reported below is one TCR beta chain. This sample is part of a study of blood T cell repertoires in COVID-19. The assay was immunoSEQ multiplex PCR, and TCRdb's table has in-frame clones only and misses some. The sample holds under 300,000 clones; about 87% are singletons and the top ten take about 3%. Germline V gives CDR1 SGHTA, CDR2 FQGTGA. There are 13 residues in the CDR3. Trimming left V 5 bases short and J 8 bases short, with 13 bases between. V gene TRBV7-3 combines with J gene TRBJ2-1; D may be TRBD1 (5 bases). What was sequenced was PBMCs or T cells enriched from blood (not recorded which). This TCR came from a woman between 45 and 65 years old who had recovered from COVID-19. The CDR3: CASSRQTSDEQFF. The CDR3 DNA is TGTGCCAGCAGCCGACAGACCAGCGATGAGCAGTTCTTC.